The 11 T cell receptor beta chains below come from one sample, sequenced in a study of beta chain features in type 1 diabetes. General study points: Researchers report that Type 1 diabetes patients had moderately but significantly shorter TCRB CDR3s across all four CD4+ subsets.

The investigators reverse transcribed all of the isolated RNA, so they sequenced expressed TCRB transcripts. Generated by immunoSEQ multiplex PCR, the TCRdb table keeps only in-frame clones and is missing some. Seen here are roughly 250,000 clones, around 20% observed once, and the top ten hold 0.028%. The antigens these receptors bind are not known. The source material was naive CD4+ T cells from blood. Receptor source: a woman in her forties with type 1 diabetes.

The chain recombines TRBV4-3 with TRBJ2-1; 9 nucleotides align to TRBD2. V dropped 1 base and J dropped 4; count of bases not matched to a gene: 5. The germline V gene encodes CDR1 LGHNA and CDR2 YSLEER. This CDR3 spans 16 amino acids. The CDR3 sequence: CASSQGTSERYNEQFF. The CDR3 region has the DNA TGCGCCAGCAGCCAAGGGACTAGCGAAAGATACAATGAGCAGTTCTTC.

The CDR3 nucleotides read TGTGCCAGCAGTGAAAGGGGTTTTGCGGGGGGCAATCAGCCCCAGCATTTT. Amino acids: CASSERGFAGGNQPQHF. The V call is TRBV25-1, the J call TRBJ1-5, with D perhaps matching TRBD1 (5 bases). The germline gives CDR1 MGHDK, CDR2 SYGVNS. This CDR3 is built from 17 residues. V lost 2 bases and J 2 bases, leaving 16 bases between the germline ends.

This clone was counted a single time. The chain joins TRBV10-3 to TRBJ1-5; D possibly corresponds to TRBD1 (5 bases). The CDR3 sequence is 12 residues long. Per the germline V gene, CDR1 is ENHRY and CDR2 is SYGVKD. V was pared by 8 bases and J by 6 bases, with 11 bases between. The CDR3 protein is CAIGGDSQPQHF. CDR3 in DNA: TGTGCCATCGGAGGGGATAGTCAGCCCCAGCATTTT.

The chain is built from TRBV27 and TRBJ1-2; D might be TRBD1 (6 bases). Trimming stripped 0 bases from V and 2 bases from J, with 16 bases between. Germline V lookup: CDR1 MNHEY, CDR2 SMNVEV (reference sequence). This CDR3 has 17 amino acids. CDR3 DNA: TGTGCCAGCAGTTTATCGCTCCGGGACACATTAAACTATGGCTACACCTTC. It codes for CASSLSLRDTLNYGYTF.

The chain joins TRBV7-2 to TRBJ1-1; D is unclear. V gave up 5 bases and J gave up 4 bases, with 11 bases separating them. The CDR3 is made up of 13 amino acids. Germline loops: CDR1 SGHTA, CDR2 FQGNSA. DNA of the CDR3: TGTGCCAGCAGCCAAGGGAGTGGCACTGAAGCTTTCTTT. This encodes CASSQGSGTEAFF.

The chain has TRBV10-3 and TRBJ2-5, with 8 positions matching TRBD1. The trim removed 3 bases at V and 5 bases at J, leaving 5 bases unmatched. Germline V CDR1 and CDR2: ENHRY, SYGVKD. CDR3 length: 14 amino acids. The CDR3 nucleotides are TGTGCCATCAGTGACAGGACAGGGAGGGAGACCCAGTACTTC. It encodes CAISDRTGRETQYF.

This clone showed up just once. The V gene is TRBV30, the J gene TRBJ1-1; 8 bases match TRBD1. The CDR3 spans 13 residues. Germline lookup yields CDR1 GTSNPN and CDR2 SVGIG (reference sequence). The junction had 6 bases not matched to a gene; V was cut back by 8 bases and J by 1 base. Here the CDR3 reads CAGTGQPNTEAFF. The CDR3 nucleotides read TGTGCCGGGACAGGTCAACCGAACACTGAAGCTTTCTTT.

This sequence joins TRBV7-2 and TRBJ1-2; 9 bases agree with TRBD1. This CDR3 region has 14 residues. V lost 0 bases to trimming and J lost 5 bases; unmatched junction nucleotides: 1. Per the germline V gene, CDR1 is SGHTA and CDR2 is FQGNSA. In nucleotides, the CDR3 is TGTGCCAGCAGCTTAGCGGGGACAGGGTATGGCTACACCTTC. Encoded protein: CASSLAGTGYGYTF.

The gene calls are TRBV28 and TRBJ2-5, with 8 bases matching TRBD2. Unmatched junction bases numbered 9, after V lost 2 bases and J lost 1 base. Germline CDR1 MDHEN, CDR2 SYDVKM. This CDR3 comprises 17 residues. This CDR3 is CASSLGGGRQPQETQYF. The CDR3 DNA reads TGTGCCAGCAGTTTAGGCGGCGGGAGGCAACCCCAAGAGACCCAGTACTTC.

Only a few counts were recorded for this clone. Written as DNA, the CDR3 is TGTGCCAGCTCACCACCTCGACAGGGTGGGGAAAAACTGTTTTTT. It translates to CASSPPRQGGEKLFF. This sequence joins TRBV18 and TRBJ1-4; TRBD1 agrees at 7 bases. The germline V gene encodes CDR1 KGHSH and CDR2 LQKENI. The CDR3 totals 15 residues. After removal of 0 bases from V and 8 bases from J, the junction contained 6 bases not matched to a gene.

In its sample, this clone was seen a few times. The chain has TRBV28 and TRBJ1-4, with 7 bases matching TRBD1. This CDR3 contains 15 residues. Germline V gene lookup returns CDR1 MDHEN and CDR2 SYDVKM. The V segment lost 6 bases and the J segment 5 bases; nucleotides outside the gene matches: 9. The DNA of the CDR3 is TGTGCCAGCAGCTTGGGCGGACAGGAAAATGAAAAACTGTTTTTT. It yields the protein CASSLGGQENEKLFF.